The 3 T cell receptor beta chains below come from one sample, sequenced in a study of CD8+CD57+ T cells in acquired aplastic anemia. It was genomic DNA that served as the template for profiling TCR beta VDJ and CDR3. A single record per CDR3 protein comes from TCRdb applying MiXCR to the reads. The repertoire includes approximately 190,000 distinct CDR3 sequences, approximately 50% of them detected once, and 8% to 10% sits in the top ten. All patients picked for sequencing had shown, by flow cytometry, an expansion of CD8+CD57+ cells. The specimen sequenced was sorted CD4+, CD8+, or CD8+CD57+ T cells (not recorded which) from PBMCs. These TCRs come from a human donor with aplastic anemia.

This sequence joins TRBV11-1 and TRBJ2-1, with D hard to call. The CDR3 is 14 residues long. CDR1 is SGHAT and CDR2 is FQDESV in the germline V gene (reference sequence). V was shortened by 3 bases and J by 10 bases, with 16 bases between the two germline ends. CDR3 amino acids: CASSLENGRYEQFF. Written as DNA, the CDR3 is TGTGCCAGCAGCTTGGAAAATGGGCGGTACGAGCAGTTCTTC.

This clonotype was observed at least ten times. The genes are TRBV20-1 and TRBJ1-2; no clear D gene. With 0 bases removed from V and 2 bases from J, the gap between germline ends came to 7 bases. This CDR3 is built from 13 residues. CDR1 DFQATT and CDR2 SNEGSKA come from the germline V gene (reference sequence). The CDR3 sequence is CSARDTVNYGYTF. CDR3 sequence (DNA): TGCAGTGCTAGAGATACAGTCAACTATGGCTACACCTTC.

The J gene is TRBJ2-5, the V gene TRBV7-8; 8 nucleotides align to TRBD1. Germline V gene lookup returns CDR1 SGHVS and CDR2 FQNEAQ. The CDR3 extends over 17 amino acids. J was trimmed by 4 bases and V by 8 bases; bases with no gene match: 18. Here the CDR3 DNA reads TGTGCCAGCCGGGCTGCCCTTGGACAGGGTTATGGAGAGACCCAGTACTTC. Translation: CASRAALGQGYGETQYF.